This is a list of T cell receptor beta chains from one sample in a study of cytomegalovirus exposure and HLA in healthy donors. Clones were sequenced by immunoSEQ multiplex PCR, and TCRdb holds only the in-frame ones, with some missing. The sample lists nearly 200,000 clones, 70% to 80% seen once, with roughly 2.1% in the top ten. The sequencing sample was made of PBMCs. These receptors all come from a woman in her 30s in good health and CMV-seropositive. Each CDR3 is given with its conserved first and last residue. The order of the fields is D gene, J gene, clone size, V gene, CDR3 protein, CDR3 DNA. A D gene is named only where the DNA matches it firmly. Not every row has a clone size; where given, it reads once, few, many or a size class.

>.|TRBJ1-5|.|TRBV10-3
CAISEGEGNQPQHF
TGTGCCATCAGCGAAGGGGAAGGCAATCAGCCCCAGCATTTT
>TRBD1|TRBJ1-1|.|TRBV7-9
CASSARGTEAFF
TGTGCCAGCAGTGCCAGGGGGACTGAAGCTTTCTTT
>TRBD2|TRBJ2-4|.|TRBV18
CASSPLPGGGENIQYF
TGTGCCAGCTCACCTCTACCCGGGGGGGGAGAAAACATTCAGTACTTC
>.|TRBJ2-1|.|TRBV4-2
CASSQLSGFADNEQFF
TGTGCCAGCAGCCAACTCTCGGGTTTTGCTGACAATGAGCAGTTCTTC
>TRBD1|TRBJ2-7|.|TRBV6-4
CASSEGQGAYEQYF
TGTGCCAGCAGTGAGGGACAGGGCGCCTACGAGCAGTACTTC
>TRBD1|TRBJ1-5|.|TRBV28
CASSLGQGYNQPQHF
TGTGCCAGCAGTTTGGGACAGGGGTACAATCAGCCCCAGCATTTT
>TRBD2|TRBJ2-3|.|TRBV5-1
CASSWGLAASTDTQYF
TGCGCCAGCAGCTGGGGACTAGCGGCTAGCACAGATACGCAGTATTTT
>.|TRBJ2-7|.|TRBV6-5
CASKEDGLGSYEQYF
TGTGCCAGCAAGGAGGACGGACTCGGCTCCTACGAGCAGTACTTC
>TRBD1|TRBJ1-2|once|TRBV5-1
CASSQGENRWGYTF
TGCGCCAGCAGCCAGGGGGAAAACAGGTGGGGCTACACCTTC
>TRBD2|TRBJ2-2|.|TRBV7-8
CASSLALGLATGELFF
TGTGCCAGCAGCTTAGCGCTCGGACTAGCAACCGGGGAGCTGTTTTTT
>.|TRBJ2-7|.|TRBV6-5
CASSYLGGGPYF
TGTGCCAGCAGTTATTTGGGGGGAGGCCCGTACTTC
>.|TRBJ1-2|.|TRBV15
CATSSGGRGYTF
TGTGCCACCAGCAGCGGGGGAAGGGGCTACACCTTC
>.|TRBJ1-5|.|TRBV28
CASSTFGQPQHF
TGTGCCAGCAGCACATTCGGGCAGCCCCAGCATTTT
>.|TRBJ1-1|few|TRBV19
CASSMDKNTEAFF
TGTGCCAGTAGTATGGACAAAAACACTGAAGCTTTCTTT
>.|TRBJ2-7|.|TRBV7-2
CASSLQGYEQYF
TGTGCCAGCAGCTTGCAGGGATACGAGCAGTACTTC
>.|TRBJ1-1|.|TRBV6-4
CASSERENTEAFF
TGTGCCAGCAGTGAGAGAGAGAACACTGAAGCTTTCTTT
>.|TRBJ1-4|.|TRBV7-8
CASRPPGWREKLFF
TGTGCCAGCAGGCCACCCGGGTGGCGGGAAAAACTGTTTTTT
>.|TRBJ1-5|.|TRBV6-9
CASIPPRKNQPQHF
TGTGCCAGCATTCCCCCCAGGAAGAATCAGCCCCAGCATTTT
>.|TRBJ2-7|.|TRBV15
CATSRDLPSSYEQYF
TGTGCCACCAGCAGAGATCTACCAAGCTCCTACGAGCAGTACTTC
>TRBD1|TRBJ1-2|.|TRBV5-1
CASSEFGTGLMMDGYTF
TGCGCCAGCAGCGAGTTTGGGACAGGGCTCATGATGGATGGCTACACCTTC
>.|TRBJ1-3|.|TRBV2
CASRLAASGNTIYF
TGTGCCAGCAGACTCGCGGCGTCTGGAAACACCATATATTTT
>.|TRBJ2-2|.|TRBV30
CAWRRGHWYSNTGELFF
TGTGCCTGGCGACGCGGACATTGGTATTCGAACACCGGGGAGCTGTTTTTT
>TRBD2|TRBJ2-7|.|TRBV28
CASSLSLAGVGEQYF
TGTGCCAGCAGTTTATCCCTAGCGGGGGTGGGTGAGCAGTACTTC